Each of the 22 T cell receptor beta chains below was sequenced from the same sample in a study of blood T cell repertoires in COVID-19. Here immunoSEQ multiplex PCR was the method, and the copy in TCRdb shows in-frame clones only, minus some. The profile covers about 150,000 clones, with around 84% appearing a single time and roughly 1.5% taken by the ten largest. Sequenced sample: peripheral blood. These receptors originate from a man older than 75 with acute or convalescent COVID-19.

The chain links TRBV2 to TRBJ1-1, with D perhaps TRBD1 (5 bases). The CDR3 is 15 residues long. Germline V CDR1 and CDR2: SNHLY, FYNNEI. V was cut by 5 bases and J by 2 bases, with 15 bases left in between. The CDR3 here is CASSMGGNGNTEAFF. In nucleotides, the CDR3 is TGTGCCAGCAGTATGGGGGGTAACGGCAACACTGAAGCTTTCTTT.

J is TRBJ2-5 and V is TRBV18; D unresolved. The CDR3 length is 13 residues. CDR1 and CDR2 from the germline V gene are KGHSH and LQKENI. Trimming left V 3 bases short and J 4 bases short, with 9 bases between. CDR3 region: CASSPGARETQYF. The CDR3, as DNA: TGTGCCAGCTCACCGGGCGCAAGAGAGACCCAGTACTTC.

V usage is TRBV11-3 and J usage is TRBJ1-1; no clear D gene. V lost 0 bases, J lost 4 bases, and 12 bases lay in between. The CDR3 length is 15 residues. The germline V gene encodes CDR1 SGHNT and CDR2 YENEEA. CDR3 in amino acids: CASSLDGGVGTEAFF. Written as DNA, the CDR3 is TGTGCCAGCAGCTTAGATGGCGGGGTTGGCACTGAAGCTTTCTTT.

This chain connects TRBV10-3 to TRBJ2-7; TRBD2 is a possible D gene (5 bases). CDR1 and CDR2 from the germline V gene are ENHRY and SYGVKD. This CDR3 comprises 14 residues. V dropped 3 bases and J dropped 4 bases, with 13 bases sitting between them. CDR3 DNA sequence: TGTGCCATCAGTGATAGTCGGGATCCGTACGAGCAGTACGTC. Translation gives CAISDSRDPYEQYV.

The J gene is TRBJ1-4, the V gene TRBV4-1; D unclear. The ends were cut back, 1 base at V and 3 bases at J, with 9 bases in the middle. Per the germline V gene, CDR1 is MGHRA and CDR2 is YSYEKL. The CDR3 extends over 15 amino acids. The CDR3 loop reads CASSQVPGPNEKLFF. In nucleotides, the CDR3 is TGCGCCAGCAGCCAAGTCCCAGGCCCTAATGAAAAACTGTTTTTT.

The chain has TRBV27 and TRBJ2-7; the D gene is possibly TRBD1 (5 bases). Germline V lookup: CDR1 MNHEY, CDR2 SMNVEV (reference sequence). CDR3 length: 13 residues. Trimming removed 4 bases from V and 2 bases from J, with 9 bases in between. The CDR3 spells CASSSRQTYEQYF. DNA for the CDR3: TGTGCCAGCAGTTCCAGACAGACCTACGAGCAGTACTTC.

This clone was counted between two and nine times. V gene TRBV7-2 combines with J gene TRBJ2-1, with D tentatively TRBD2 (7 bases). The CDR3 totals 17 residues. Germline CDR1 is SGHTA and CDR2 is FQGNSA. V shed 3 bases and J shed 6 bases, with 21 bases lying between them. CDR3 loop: CASSFSFGGLAPNEQFF. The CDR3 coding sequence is TGTGCCAGCAGCTTTAGCTTCGGGGGGCTCGCTCCCAATGAGCAGTTCTTC.

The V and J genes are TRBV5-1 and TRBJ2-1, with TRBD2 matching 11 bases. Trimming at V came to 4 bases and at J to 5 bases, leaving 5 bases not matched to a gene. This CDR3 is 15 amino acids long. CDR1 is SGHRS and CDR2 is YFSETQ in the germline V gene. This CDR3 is CASSPLAGENNEQFF. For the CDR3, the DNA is TGCGCCAGCAGCCCACTAGCGGGGGAGAACAATGAGCAGTTCTTC.

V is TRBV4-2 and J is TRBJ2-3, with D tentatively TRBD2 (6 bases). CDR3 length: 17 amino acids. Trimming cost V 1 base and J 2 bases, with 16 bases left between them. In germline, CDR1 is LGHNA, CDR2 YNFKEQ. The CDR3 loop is CASSQVGGGTYTDTQYF. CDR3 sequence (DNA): TGTGCCAGCAGCCAAGTCGGTGGGGGGACTTACACAGATACGCAGTATTTT.

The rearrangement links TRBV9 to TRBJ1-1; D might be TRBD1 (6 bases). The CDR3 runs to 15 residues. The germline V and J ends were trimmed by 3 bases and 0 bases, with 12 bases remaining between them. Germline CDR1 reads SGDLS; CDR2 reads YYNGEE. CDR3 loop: CASSGTGHMNTEAFF. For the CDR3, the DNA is TGTGCCAGCAGCGGCACGGGACACATGAACACTGAAGCTTTCTTT.

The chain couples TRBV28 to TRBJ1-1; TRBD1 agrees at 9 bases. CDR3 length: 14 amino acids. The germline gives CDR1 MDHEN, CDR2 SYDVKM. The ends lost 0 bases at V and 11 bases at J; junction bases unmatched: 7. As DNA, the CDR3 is TGTGCCAGCAGTTTATGGGACAGGGGAATTGGGGCTTTCTTT. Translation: CASSLWDRGIGAFF.

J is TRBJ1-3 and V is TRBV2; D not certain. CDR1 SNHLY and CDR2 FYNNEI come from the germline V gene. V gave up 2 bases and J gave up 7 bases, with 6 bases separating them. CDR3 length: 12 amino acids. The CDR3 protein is CASSEIANTIYF. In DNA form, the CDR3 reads TGTGCCAGCAGTGAAATAGCGAACACCATATATTTT. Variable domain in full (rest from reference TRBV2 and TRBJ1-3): EPEVTQTPSHQVTQMGQEVILRCVPISNHLYFYWYRQILGQKVEFLVSFYNNEISEKSEIFDDQFSVERPDGSNFTLKIRSTKLEDSAMYFCASSEIANTIYFGEGSWLTVV.

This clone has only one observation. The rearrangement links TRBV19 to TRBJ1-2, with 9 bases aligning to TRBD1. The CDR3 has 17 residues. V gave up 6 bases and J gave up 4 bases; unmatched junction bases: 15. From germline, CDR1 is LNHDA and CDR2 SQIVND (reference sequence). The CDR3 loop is CASRDRRALTGGYGYTF. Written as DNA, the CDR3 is TGTGCCAGTAGGGATAGACGGGCCCTGACAGGGGGCTATGGCTACACCTTC.

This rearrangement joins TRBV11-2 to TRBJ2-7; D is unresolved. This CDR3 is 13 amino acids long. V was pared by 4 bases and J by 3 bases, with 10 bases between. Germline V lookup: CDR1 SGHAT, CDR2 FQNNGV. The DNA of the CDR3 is TGTGCCAGCAGCTCCCGTGAGGACTACGAGCAGTACGTC. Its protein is CASSSREDYEQYV.

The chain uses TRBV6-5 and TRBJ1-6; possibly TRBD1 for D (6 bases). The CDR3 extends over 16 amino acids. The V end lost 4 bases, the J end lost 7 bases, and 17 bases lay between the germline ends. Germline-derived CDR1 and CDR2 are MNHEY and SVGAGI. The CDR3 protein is CASSFSRGAGNSPLHF. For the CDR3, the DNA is TGTGCCAGCAGTTTCTCACGGGGGGCGGGCAATTCACCCCTCCACTTT.

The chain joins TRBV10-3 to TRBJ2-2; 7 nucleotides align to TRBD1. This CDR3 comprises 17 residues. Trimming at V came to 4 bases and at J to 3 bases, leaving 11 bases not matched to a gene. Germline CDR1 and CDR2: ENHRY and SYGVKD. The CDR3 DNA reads TGTGCCATCAGTGGGGGACGGACAGGCGACCACACCGGGGAGCTGTTTTTT. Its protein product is CAISGGRTGDHTGELFF.

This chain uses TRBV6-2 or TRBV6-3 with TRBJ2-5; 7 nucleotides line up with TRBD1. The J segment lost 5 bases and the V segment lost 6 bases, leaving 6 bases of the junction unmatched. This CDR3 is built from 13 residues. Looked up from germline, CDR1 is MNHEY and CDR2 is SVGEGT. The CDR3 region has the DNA TGTGCCAGCAGCCCGACAGGGCCGGAGACCCAGTACTTC. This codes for CASSPTGPETQYF.

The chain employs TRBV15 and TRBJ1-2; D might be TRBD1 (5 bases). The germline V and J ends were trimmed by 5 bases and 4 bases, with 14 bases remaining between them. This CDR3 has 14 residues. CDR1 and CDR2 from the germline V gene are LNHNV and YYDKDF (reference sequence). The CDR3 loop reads CATSAGTGAYGYTF. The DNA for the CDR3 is TGTGCCACCAGCGCGGGGACCGGGGCCTATGGCTACACCTTC. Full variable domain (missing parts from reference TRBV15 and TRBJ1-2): DAMVIQNPRYQVTQFGKPVTLSCSQTLNHNVMYWYQQKSSQAPKLLFHYYDKDFNNEADTPDNFQSRRPNTSFCFLDIRSPGLGDTAMYLCATSAGTGAYGYTFGSGTRLTVV.

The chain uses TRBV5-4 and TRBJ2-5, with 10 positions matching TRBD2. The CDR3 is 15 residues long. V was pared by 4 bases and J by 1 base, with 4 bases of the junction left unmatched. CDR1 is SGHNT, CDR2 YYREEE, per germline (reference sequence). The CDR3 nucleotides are TGTGCCAGCAGCCCTAGCGGGAGCCCCCAAGAGACCCAGTACTTC. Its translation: CASSPSGSPQETQYF.

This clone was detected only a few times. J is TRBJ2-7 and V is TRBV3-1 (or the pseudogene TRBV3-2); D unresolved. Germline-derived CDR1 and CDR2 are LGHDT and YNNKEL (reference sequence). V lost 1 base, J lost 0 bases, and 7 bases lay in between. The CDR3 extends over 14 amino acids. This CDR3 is CASSQVHHSYEQYF. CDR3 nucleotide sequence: TGTGCCAGCAGCCAAGTACACCACTCCTACGAGCAGTACTTC.

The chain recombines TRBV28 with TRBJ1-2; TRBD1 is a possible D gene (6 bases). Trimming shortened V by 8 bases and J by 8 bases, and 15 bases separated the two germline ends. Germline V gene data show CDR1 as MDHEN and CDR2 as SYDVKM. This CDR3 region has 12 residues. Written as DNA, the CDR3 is TGTGCCAGCCGTGGGACATCCTGGGGCTACACCTTC. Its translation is CASRGTSWGYTF.

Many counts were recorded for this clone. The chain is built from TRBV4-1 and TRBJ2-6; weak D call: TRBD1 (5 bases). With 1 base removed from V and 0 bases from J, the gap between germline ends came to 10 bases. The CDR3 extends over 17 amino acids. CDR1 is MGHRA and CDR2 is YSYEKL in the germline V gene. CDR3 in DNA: TGCGCCAGCAGCCAAGTATCAGGGAACTCTGGGGCCAACGTCCTGACTTTC. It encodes CASSQVSGNSGANVLTF.